This TCR beta chain is drawn from a study of blood T cell repertoires in COVID-19. Whole-study context: Material from acute and convalescent COVID-19 was sourced from the United States, Italy and Spain. T cells, B-cell-depleted T cells, or PBMCs supplied cDNA or gDNA.

As processed by the authors: By means of reference gene primer amplification, nucleated cell counts were estimated. Method: immunoSEQ multiplex PCR; TCRdb's copy keeps in-frame clones and lacks some. Clonal size and the V and J genes are those of that table, whereas D and trimming came from the DNA. The profile shows around 67,000 clones, approximately 88% of them singletons. Losses at the gene ends were 5 bases for V and 0 bases for J; bases not matched to a gene: 5. Germline CDR1 and CDR2: SQVTM and ANQGSEA. The CDR3 length is 14 residues. The source material was peripheral blood. The V call is TRBV29-1, the J call TRBJ2-5; TRBD2 agrees at 8 bases. The receptor comes from a woman aged 80 or over with acute or convalescent COVID-19. The CDR3, as DNA: TGCAGCGTTAAACTAGCGGCCAACCAAGAGACCCAGTACTTC. This encodes CSVKLAANQETQYF.